The 11 T cell receptor beta chains in this list originate from one sample, sequenced in a study of T cell repertoires in ileal Crohn's disease. Clones were sequenced by immunoSEQ multiplex PCR, and TCRdb holds only the in-frame ones, with some missing. The sample includes approximately 27,000 clones, roughly 81% of them seen just once. The sample was ileal tissue. These receptor sequences come from an adult with Crohn's disease.

The chain employs TRBV5-1 and TRBJ2-5; D may be TRBD1 (6 bases). V lost 3 bases and J 5 bases, leaving 11 bases between the germline ends. Germline V lookup: CDR1 SGHRS, CDR2 YFSETQ. The CDR3 has 13 amino acids. CDR3 loop: CASSWVRGETQYF. The CDR3 nucleotides are TGCGCCAGCAGCTGGGTGAGGGGGGAGACCCAGTACTTC.

The J gene is TRBJ2-1, the V gene TRBV27; D ambiguous. Germline V CDR1 and CDR2: MNHEY, SMNVEV (reference sequence). This CDR3 comprises 16 residues. V shed 0 bases and J shed 1 base, with 10 bases lying between them. The CDR3 here is CASSLSPLRSYNEQFF. DNA for the CDR3: TGTGCCAGCAGTTTATCCCCCCTCAGGTCCTACAATGAGCAGTTCTTC.

The rearrangement links TRBV2 to TRBJ1-2; D remains unclear. This CDR3 comprises 12 residues. The V gene lost 8 bases and the J gene lost 1 base, with 8 bases spanning the gap. CDR1 is SNHLY and CDR2 is FYNNEI in the germline V gene. CDR3 protein: CASVADNYGYTF. CDR3 coding DNA: TGTGCCAGCGTCGCGGATAACTATGGCTACACCTTC.

The J gene is TRBJ2-7, the V gene TRBV7-2; a weak D match, TRBD1 (5 bases). The CDR3 is 14 amino acids. Per the germline V gene, CDR1 is SGHTA and CDR2 is FQGNSA. Trimming shortened V by 1 base and J by 3 bases, and 10 bases separated the two germline ends. CDR3 amino acids: CASSLGDSRYEQYF. The CDR3 region has the DNA TGTGCCAGCAGCTTAGGAGACAGCCGCTACGAGCAGTACTTC.

The rearrangement uses TRBV6-1 and TRBJ1-2; D remains ambiguous. Trimming stripped 2 bases from V and 4 bases from J, with 11 bases between. This CDR3 contains 14 residues. Germline V CDR1 and CDR2: MNHNS, SASEGT. CDR3 bases: TGTGCCAGCAGTGAACCTGCAGGAACCTATGGCTACACCTTC. It codes for CASSEPAGTYGYTF.

The V call is TRBV5-1, the J call TRBJ2-5, with 8 bases aligning to TRBD2. The CDR3 is 14 amino acids. Germline V CDR1 and CDR2: SGHRS, YFSETQ. The V and J ends lost 3 bases and 4 bases, in that order; junction bases with no gene match: 5. CDR3 residues: CASSSGTRRETQYF. The CDR3 DNA reads as TGCGCCAGCAGCTCCGGGACTAGGCGAGAGACCCAGTACTTC. Together with reference TRBV5-1 and TRBJ2-5, the CDR3 gives the full variable domain: KAGVTQTPRYLIKTRGQQVTLSCSPISGHRSVSWYQQTPGQGLQFLFEYFSETQRNKGNFPGRFSGRQFSNSRSEMNVSTLELGDSALYLCASSSGTRRETQYFGPGTRLLVL.

This chain connects TRBV7-9 to TRBJ2-7; TRBD1 matches 8 bases. Germline V gives CDR1 SEHNR, CDR2 FQNEAQ (reference sequence). V lost 5 bases to trimming and J lost 5 bases; unmatched junction nucleotides: 11. This CDR3 has 15 amino acids. This CDR3 is CASSLGQGKFNEQYF. The CDR3 DNA reads as TGTGCCAGCAGCCTTGGACAGGGTAAATTCAACGAGCAGTACTTC.

The rearrangement links TRBV4-1 to TRBJ1-5; 8 nucleotides agree with TRBD1. Trimming took 4 bases from V and 0 from J; bases not matched to a gene: 5. This CDR3 has 16 amino acids. Germline values: CDR1 MGHRA, CDR2 YSYEKL. This chain's CDR3 is CASSLGQVYSNQPQHF. For the CDR3, the DNA is TGCGCCAGCAGCCTGGGACAGGTTTATAGCAATCAGCCCCAGCATTTT.

The rearrangement links TRBV7-9 to TRBJ2-1; D unresolved. Between the trimmed V and J ends, which lost 3 bases and 5 bases, there was a span of 17 bases. The CDR3 loop spans 16 amino acids. The germline CDR1 and CDR2 sequences are SEHNR and FQNEAQ (reference sequence). In DNA, the CDR3 is TGTGCCAGCAGCTTGCTTGCGGCTTGGAGAGACAATGAGCAGTTCTTC. Its translation is CASSLLAAWRDNEQFF.

This clone was seen once. The chain couples TRBV5-1 to TRBJ2-2; D remains ambiguous. There are 15 residues in the CDR3. Trimming shortened V by 0 bases and J by 0 bases, and 6 bases separated the two germline ends. CDR1 is SGHRS and CDR2 is YFSETQ in the germline V gene. The CDR3 reads CASSLARSNTGELFF. The CDR3 DNA reads TGCGCCAGCAGCTTGGCCCGGTCGAACACCGGGGAGCTGTTTTTT.

The CDR3 protein is CASNRGLGSYEQYF. Here the CDR3 DNA reads TGTGCCAGCAACCGCGGTTTGGGTTCCTACGAGCAGTACTTC. This sequence joins TRBV6-1 and TRBJ2-5; D is ambiguous. The DNA end is more similar to TRBJ2-7, so the J call may be wrong. Germline V gene sequence: CDR1 MNHNS, CDR2 SASEGT. The CDR3 consists of 14 residues.